One T cell receptor (beta chain) is described in this entry. This entry comes from a study of monozygotic twins with inflammatory bowel disease. There are 16 residues in the CDR3. The germline V gene encodes CDR1 SGHVS and CDR2 FQNEAQ. Researchers put TCRalpha and TCRbeta cDNA through two nested PCRs lasting approximately 16 and 9 cycles. Using the 5' RACE reads, TCRdb records one entry per CDR3 protein without DNA. This sample's clone table lists more than 95,000 distinct CDR3 sequences. Blood was drawn at around 2.5 ml per donor. The genes are TRBV7-8 and TRBJ2-2; TCRdb's assignment of TRBD2 cannot be checked, as there is no DNA. Sequenced material: blood. The TCR sequence derives from a human donor with ulcerative colitis or Crohn's disease, or a healthy co-twin of an affected twin (not recorded which). The CDR3 region is CASSAPGTAGPGELFF.